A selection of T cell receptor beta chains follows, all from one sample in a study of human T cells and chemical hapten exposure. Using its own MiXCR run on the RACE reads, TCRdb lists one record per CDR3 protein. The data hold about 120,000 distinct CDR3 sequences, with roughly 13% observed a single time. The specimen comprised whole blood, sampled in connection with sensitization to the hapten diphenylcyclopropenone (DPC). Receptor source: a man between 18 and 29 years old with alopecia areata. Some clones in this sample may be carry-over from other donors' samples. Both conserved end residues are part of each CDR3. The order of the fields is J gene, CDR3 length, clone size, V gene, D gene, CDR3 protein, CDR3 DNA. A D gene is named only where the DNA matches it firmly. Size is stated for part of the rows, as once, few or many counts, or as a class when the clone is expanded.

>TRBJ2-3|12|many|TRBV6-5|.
CASSQGTDTQYF
TGTGCCAGCAGCCAGGGTACAGATACGCAGTATTTT
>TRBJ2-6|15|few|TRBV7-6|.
CASSQLGSGANVLTF
TGTGCCAGCAGCCAACTGGGGTCTGGGGCCAACGTCCTGACTTTC
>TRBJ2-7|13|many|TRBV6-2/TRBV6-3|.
CASSYSRGVEQYF
TGTGCCAGCAGTTATAGTCGTGGGGTCGAGCAGTACTTC
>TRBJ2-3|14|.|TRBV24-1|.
CATSDGGYADTQYF
TGTGCCACCAGTGATGGAGGGTACGCAGATACGCAGTATTTT
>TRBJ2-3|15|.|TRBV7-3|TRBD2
CASSFRAGGTDTQYF
TGTGCCAGCAGCTTTCGAGCGGGGGGGACAGATACGCAGTATTTT
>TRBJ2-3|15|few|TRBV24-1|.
CATSDSGTPTDTQYF
TGTGCCACCAGTGACTCCGGGACACCCACAGATACGCAGTATTTT
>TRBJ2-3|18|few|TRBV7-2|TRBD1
CASSLQEYRGGRRDTQYF
TGTGCCAGCAGCTTACAAGAATACAGGGGCGGTAGAAGAGATACGCAGTATTTT
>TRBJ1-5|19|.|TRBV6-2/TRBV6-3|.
CASSYSPLTGKVGNQPQHF
TGTGCCAGCAGTTATTCTCCCCTGACAGGCAAGGTGGGCAATCAGCCCCAGCATTTT
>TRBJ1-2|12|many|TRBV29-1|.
CSVTGASYGYTF
TGCAGCGTTACGGGGGCCTCCTATGGCTACACCTTC
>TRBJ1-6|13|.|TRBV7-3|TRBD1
CASSWDRTSPLHF
TGTGCCAGCAGCTGGGACAGGACTTCACCCCTCCACTTT
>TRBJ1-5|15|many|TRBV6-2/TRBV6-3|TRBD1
CASSTGTGRAQPQHF
TGTGCCAGCAGTACCGGGACAGGGAGGGCTCAGCCCCAGCATTTT
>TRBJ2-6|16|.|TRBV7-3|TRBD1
CTSSPAGGLGANVLTF
TGTACCAGCAGCCCAGCAGGGGGCCTTGGGGCCAACGTCCTGACTTTC
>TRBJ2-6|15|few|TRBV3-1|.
CASSLPSSGANVLTF
TGTGCCAGCAGCCTCCCAAGCTCTGGGGCCAACGTCCTGACTTTC
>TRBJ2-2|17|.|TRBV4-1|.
CASSQDRGSLNTGELFF
TGCGCCAGCAGCCAAGATCGCGGCAGTTTGAACACCGGGGAGCTGTTTTTT
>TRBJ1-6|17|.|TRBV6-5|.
CASSYPQGTGDNSPLHF
TGTGCCAGCAGTTACCCCCAGGGTACAGGAGATAATTCACCCCTCCACTTT
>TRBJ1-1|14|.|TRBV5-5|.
CASSFIGKNTEAFF
TGTGCCAGCAGCTTCATAGGGAAGAACACTGAAGCTTTCTTT
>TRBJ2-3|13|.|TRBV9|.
CASSDSRSDTQYF
TGTGCCAGCAGCGACAGCCGTTCAGATACGCAGTATTTT
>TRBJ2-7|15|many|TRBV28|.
CASSPIQGYLYEQYF
TGTGCCAGCAGCCCAATACAGGGATACCTCTACGAGCAGTACTTC
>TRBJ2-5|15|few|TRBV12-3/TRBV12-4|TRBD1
CASSTGDIGQETQYF
TGTGCCAGCAGTACAGGGGATATTGGGCAAGAGACCCAGTACTTC
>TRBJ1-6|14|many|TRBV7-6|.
CASSLTEYNSPLHF
TGTGCCAGCAGCTTGACAGAGTATAATTCACCCCTCCACTTT
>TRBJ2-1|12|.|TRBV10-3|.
CAISESSDEQFF
TGTGCCATCAGTGAGTCGAGCGATGAGCAGTTCTTC
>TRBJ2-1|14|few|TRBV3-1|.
CASSQRDLYNEQFF
TGTGCCAGCAGCCAAAGGGACTTATACAATGAGCAGTTCTTC
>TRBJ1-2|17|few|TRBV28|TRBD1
CASSLWGQRRANYGYTF
TGTGCCAGCAGTTTATGGGGACAGCGCAGAGCTAACTATGGCTACACCTTC
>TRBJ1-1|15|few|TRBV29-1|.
CSVGAGRGMNTEAFF
TGCAGCGTTGGGGCAGGGAGGGGGATGAACACTGAAGCTTTCTTT
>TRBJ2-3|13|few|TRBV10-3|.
CAIQGTSTDTQYF
TGTGCCATACAGGGTACCAGCACAGATACGCAGTATTTT
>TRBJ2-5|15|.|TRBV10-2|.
CASTPGLRVTETQYF
TGCGCCAGCACTCCAGGCTTGCGGGTGACGGAGACCCAGTACTTC
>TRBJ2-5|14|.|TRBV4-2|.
CASSQDSQKETQYF
TGTGCCAGCAGCCAAGATTCTCAGAAAGAGACCCAGTACTTC
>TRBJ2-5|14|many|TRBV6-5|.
CASRPWGAQETQYF
TGTGCCAGCAGGCCGTGGGGGGCTCAAGAGACCCAGTACTTC
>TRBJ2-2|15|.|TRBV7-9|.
CARSPGRANAGELFF
TGTGCCAGGAGTCCAGGCAGGGCGAACGCCGGGGAGCTGTTTTTT
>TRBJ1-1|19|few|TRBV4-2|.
CASSHEQGGRISKDTEAFF
TGTGCCAGCAGCCACGAACAGGGAGGAAGAATAAGTAAGGACACTGAAGCTTTCTTT
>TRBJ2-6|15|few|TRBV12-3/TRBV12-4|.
CASSLSANGANVLTF
TGTGCCAGCAGTTTATCCGCGAACGGGGCCAACGTCCTGACTTTC
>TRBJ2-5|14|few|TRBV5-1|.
CASSRKGQQETQYF
TGCGCCAGCAGCCGGAAGGGACAACAAGAGACCCAGTACTTC
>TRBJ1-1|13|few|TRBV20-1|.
CSARVRPTPEAFF
TGCAGTGCTAGAGTCAGGCCTACCCCTGAAGCTTTCTTT
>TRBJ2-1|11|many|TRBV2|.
CASRDSDEQFF
TGTGCCAGCAGGGATTCCGATGAGCAGTTCTTC
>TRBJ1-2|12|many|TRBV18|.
CASSSQNYGYTF
TGTGCCAGCTCAAGTCAGAACTATGGCTACACCTTC
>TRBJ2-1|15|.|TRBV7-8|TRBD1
CASSPGTGVVSEQFF
TGTGCCAGCAGCCCCGGGACAGGGGTTGTCAGTGAGCAGTTCTTC
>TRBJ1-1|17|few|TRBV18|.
CASSPPASGGLNTEAFF
TGTGCCAGCTCACCACCGGCTTCGGGGGGGCTAAACACTGAAGCTTTCTTT
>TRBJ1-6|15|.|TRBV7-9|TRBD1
CASSPRDRANSPLHF
TGTGCCAGCAGCCCGCGGGACAGGGCAAATTCACCCCTCCACTTT
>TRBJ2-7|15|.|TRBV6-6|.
CASSYSSITSYEQYF
TGTGCCAGCAGTTACTCCTCAATAACCTCCTACGAGCAGTACTTC
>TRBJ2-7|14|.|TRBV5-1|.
CASSPLTVSYEQYF
TGCGCCAGCAGCCCCCTGACAGTTTCCTACGAGCAGTACTTC
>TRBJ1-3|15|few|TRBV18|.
CASSPLPRSGNTIYF
TGTGCCAGCTCACCACTACCTCGATCTGGAAACACCATATATTTT
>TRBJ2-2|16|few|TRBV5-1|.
CASSWSPGTDTGELFF
TGCGCCAGCAGCTGGAGTCCCGGGACGGACACCGGGGAGCTGTTTTTT
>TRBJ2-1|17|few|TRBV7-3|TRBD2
CASSARTSGGAYNEQFF
TGTGCCAGCAGCGCCCGGACTAGCGGGGGGGCCTACAATGAGCAGTTCTTC
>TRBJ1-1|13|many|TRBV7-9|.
CASSPVTGAEAFF
TGTGCCAGCAGCCCCGTGACAGGAGCTGAAGCTTTCTTT
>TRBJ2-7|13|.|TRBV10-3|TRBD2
CATLAGASYEQYF
TGTGCCACTTTAGCGGGGGCCTCCTACGAGCAGTACTTC
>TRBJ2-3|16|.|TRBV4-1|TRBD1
CASSQDGTGSRDTQYF
TGCGCCAGCAGCCAGGACGGGACAGGGTCAAGGGATACGCAGTATTTT
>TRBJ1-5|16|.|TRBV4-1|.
CASSQGYDSDNQPQHF
TGCGCCAGCAGCCAGGGATATGACAGCGACAATCAGCCCCAGCATTTT
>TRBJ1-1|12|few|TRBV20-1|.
CSAKGVLAEAFF
TGCAGTGCTAAGGGGGTCCTTGCTGAAGCTTTCTTT
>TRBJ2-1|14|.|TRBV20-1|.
CSALEGSSYNEQFF
TGCAGTGCTCTAGAGGGGAGCTCCTACAATGAGCAGTTCTTC
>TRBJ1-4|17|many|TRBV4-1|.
CASSQFAGEGRNEKLFF
TGCGCCAGCAGCCAATTCGCAGGTGAAGGACGGAATGAAAAACTGTTTTTT
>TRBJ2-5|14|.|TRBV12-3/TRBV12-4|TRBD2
CASSPGLVGETQYF
TGTGCCAGCAGCCCGGGACTAGTCGGAGAGACCCAGTACTTC
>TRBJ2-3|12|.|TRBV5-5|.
CASSMYADTQYF
TGTGCCAGCAGCATGTACGCAGATACGCAGTATTTT
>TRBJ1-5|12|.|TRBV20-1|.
CSATRRYQPQHF
TGCAGTGCTACAAGGAGATATCAGCCCCAGCATTTT
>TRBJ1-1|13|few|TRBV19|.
CASSQRPNTEAFF
TGTGCCAGTAGTCAACGACCTAATACTGAAGCTTTCTTT